This T cell receptor (beta chain) emerged from a study of identical twins. Findings of the study overall: Sequences that were beta out-of-frame showed weaker excess twin sharing.

Per germline, CDR1 LGHDT and CDR2 YNNKEL (reference sequence). CDR3 length: 12 residues. Trimming took 3 bases from V and 4 from J, leaving 6 bases between them. TCRdb re-analysed the 5' RACE reads in MiXCR, keeping a single row per CDR3 protein. The repertoire holds around 480,000 distinct CDR3 sequences, about 13% seen once, with more than 0.8% in the top ten. Turning to this clonotype: The target antigen is unknown. Possible read error: a much larger clone is one base away.

This sample was also put to use in a study of yellow fever vaccine responses in identical twins.

Sequences were obtained from CD4+ T cells sorted from blood. This chain uses TRBV3-1 with TRBJ1-1; no firm D call. The sequence was obtained from a woman aged 18-30 years in good health. The chain's CDR3 is CASSQGSTEAFF. Here the CDR3 DNA reads TGTGCCAGCAGCCAGGGGAGCACTGAAGCTTTCTTT.